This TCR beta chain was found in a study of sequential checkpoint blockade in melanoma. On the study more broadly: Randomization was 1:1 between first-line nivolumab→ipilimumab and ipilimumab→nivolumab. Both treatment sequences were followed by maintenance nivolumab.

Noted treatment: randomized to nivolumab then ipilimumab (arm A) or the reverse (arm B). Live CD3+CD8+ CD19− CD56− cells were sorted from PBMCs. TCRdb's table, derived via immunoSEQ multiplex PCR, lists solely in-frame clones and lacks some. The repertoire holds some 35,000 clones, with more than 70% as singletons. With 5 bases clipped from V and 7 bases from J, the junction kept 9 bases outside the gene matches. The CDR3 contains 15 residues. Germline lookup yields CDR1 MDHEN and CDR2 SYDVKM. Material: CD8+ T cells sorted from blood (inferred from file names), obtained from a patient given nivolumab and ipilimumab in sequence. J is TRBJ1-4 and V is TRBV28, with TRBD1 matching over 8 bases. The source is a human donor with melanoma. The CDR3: CASSPSGGKGEKLFF. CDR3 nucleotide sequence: TGTGCCAGCAGTCCCTCAGGGGGCAAGGGTGAAAAACTGTTTTTT.